This T cell receptor beta chain emerged from a study of CD8 T cells in ankylosing spondylitis. Study-wide results and limits: As reported, disease-linked clones showed significant enrichment in matched ankylosing spondylitis synovial fluid. For ankylosing spondylitis blood, a TCR beta motif of under ten highly homologous variants appeared characteristic. Relatively scarce in peripheral blood, disease-linked clones were CD8+.

Per the germline V gene, CDR1 is MDHEN and CDR2 is SYDVKM. V was trimmed by 5 bases and J by 2 bases, leaving 21 bases between them. This CDR3 contains 17 residues. TCRdb re-called the 5' RACE reads with MiXCR, one entry per CDR3 protein. The sample yields approximately 150,000 distinct CDR3 sequences, about a third seen once. In its sample, this clonotype was seen a few times. What it binds is unknown. This rearrangement joins TRBV28 to TRBJ1-2; a weak D match, TRBD1 (6 bases). The sequence came from a male donor with ankylosing spondylitis. Input material: synovial fluid, either unsorted or a sorted T cell fraction (not recorded which). DNA for the CDR3: TGTGCCAGCAGTCCAATATATGCGGCGGGGGGCAACTATGGCTACACCTTC. Residues: CASSPIYAAGGNYGYTF.